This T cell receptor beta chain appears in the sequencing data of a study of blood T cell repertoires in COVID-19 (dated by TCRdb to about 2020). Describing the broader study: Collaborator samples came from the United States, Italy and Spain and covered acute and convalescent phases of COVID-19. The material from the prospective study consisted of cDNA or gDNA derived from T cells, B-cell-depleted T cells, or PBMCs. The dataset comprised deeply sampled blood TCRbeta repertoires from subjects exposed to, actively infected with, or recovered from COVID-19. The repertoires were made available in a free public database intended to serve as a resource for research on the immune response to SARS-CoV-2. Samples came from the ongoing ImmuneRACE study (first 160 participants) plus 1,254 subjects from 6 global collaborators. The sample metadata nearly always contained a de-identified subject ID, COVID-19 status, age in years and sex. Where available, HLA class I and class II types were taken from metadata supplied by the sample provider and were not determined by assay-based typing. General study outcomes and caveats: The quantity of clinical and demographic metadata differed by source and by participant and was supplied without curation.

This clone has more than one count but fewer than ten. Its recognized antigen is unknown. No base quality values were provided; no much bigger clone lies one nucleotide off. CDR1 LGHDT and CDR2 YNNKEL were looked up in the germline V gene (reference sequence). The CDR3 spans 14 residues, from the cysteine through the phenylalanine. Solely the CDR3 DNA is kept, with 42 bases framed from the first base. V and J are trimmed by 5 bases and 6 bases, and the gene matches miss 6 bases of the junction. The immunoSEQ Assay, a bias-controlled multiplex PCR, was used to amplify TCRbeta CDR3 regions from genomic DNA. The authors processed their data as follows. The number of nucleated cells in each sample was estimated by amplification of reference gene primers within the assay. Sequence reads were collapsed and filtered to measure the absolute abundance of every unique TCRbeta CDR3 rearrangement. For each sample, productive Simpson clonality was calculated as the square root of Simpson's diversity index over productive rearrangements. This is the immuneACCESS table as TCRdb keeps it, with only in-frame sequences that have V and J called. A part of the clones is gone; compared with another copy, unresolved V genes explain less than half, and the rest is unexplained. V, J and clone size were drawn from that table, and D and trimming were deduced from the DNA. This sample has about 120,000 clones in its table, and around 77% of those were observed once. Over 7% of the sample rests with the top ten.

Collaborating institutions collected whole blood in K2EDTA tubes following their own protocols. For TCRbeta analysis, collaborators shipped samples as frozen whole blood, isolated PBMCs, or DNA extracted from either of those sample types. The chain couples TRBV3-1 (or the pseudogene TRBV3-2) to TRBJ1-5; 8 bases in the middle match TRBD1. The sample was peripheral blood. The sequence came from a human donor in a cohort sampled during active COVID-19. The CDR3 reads CASSLGQGIQPQHF. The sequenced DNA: TGTGCCAGCAGCTTAGGACAGGGTATTCAGCCCCAGCATTTT.